One and the same sample provided the 28 T cell receptor beta chains below, sequenced in a study of shared clonotypes between healthy human individuals. Only in-frame clones appear in the TCRdb table, and some are missing; sequencing was by immunoSEQ multiplex PCR. The table lists 2.3 million or so clones, roughly 93% of them singletons. The sequencing sample was made of naive CD4+ T cells from PBMCs. Sample subset: CD45RA+ positively selected. These receptors all come from a young man in good health. Some clones in this sample may be carry-over from other donors' samples.

The chain joins TRBV7-9 to TRBJ2-1; D ambiguous. V shed 5 bases and J shed 14 bases, with 16 bases lying between them. Germline V lookup: CDR1 SEHNR, CDR2 FQNEAQ (reference sequence). The CDR3 runs to 12 residues. CDR3 amino acids: CASSPGPLKKFF. The CDR3 DNA follows: TGTGCCAGCAGCCCGGGTCCTTTAAAGAAGTTCTTC.

This sequence joins TRBV4-1 and TRBJ1-1, with 10 bases aligning to TRBD1. CDR1 MGHRA and CDR2 YSYEKL come from the germline V gene. The junction had 5 bases not matched to a gene; V was cut back by 6 bases and J by 7 bases. The CDR3 contains 13 residues. DNA of the CDR3: TGCGCCAGCAGGGGCGGACAGGGGGATGAAGCTTTCTTT. Residues: CASRGGQGDEAFF.

CDR3 loop: CASSFPSGSYEQYF. CDR3 in DNA: TGTGCCAGCAGTTTCCCCAGTGGTAGCTACGAGCAGTACTTC. This chain connects TRBV28 to TRBJ2-7; D unresolved. The CDR3 loop spans 14 amino acids. Germline assignment: CDR1 MDHEN and CDR2 SYDVKM. The V and J ends lost 3 bases and 3 bases respectively, with 12 bases between them.

This clone showed up just once. This chain joins TRBV9 and TRBJ2-1, with 7 bases aligning to TRBD2. Losses at the gene ends were 4 bases for V and 8 bases for J; bases not matched to a gene: 12. This CDR3 region has 15 residues. CDR1 and CDR2 (germline): SGDLS, YYNGEE. This chain's CDR3 is CASSPKRGRVDEQFF. In DNA, the CDR3 is TGTGCCAGCAGCCCTAAGCGGGGCCGCGTGGATGAGCAGTTCTTC.

V gene TRBV28 combines with J gene TRBJ1-1, with TRBD1 as a possible D gene (6 bases). Germline CDR1 MDHEN, CDR2 SYDVKM. The CDR3 contains 14 residues. V was clipped by 3 bases and J by 12 bases, with 20 bases between them. In DNA, the CDR3 is TGTGCCAGCAGTTTTGAGGCGCATGGAGGGGGGCCTTTCTTT. It yields the protein CASSFEAHGGGPFF.

The chain recombines TRBV4-3 with TRBJ2-7; D uncertain. Germline CDR1 is LGHNA and CDR2 is YSLEER. The CDR3 length is 15 residues. Trimming shortened V by 0 bases and J by 2 bases, and 11 bases separated the two germline ends. CDR3 region: CASSQDALSTYEQYF. CDR3 in DNA: TGCGCCAGCAGCCAAGACGCATTAAGCACCTACGAGCAGTACTTC.

J is TRBJ2-5 and V is TRBV7-2, with D hard to call. The CDR3 runs 11 residues. Per germline, CDR1 SGHTA and CDR2 FQGNSA. V lost 1 base to trimming and J lost 7 bases, with 4 bases between them. In DNA form, the CDR3 reads TGTGCCAGCAGCTTAGTGGCGACCCAGTACTTC. Its protein product is CASSLVATQYF.

The chain employs TRBV9 and TRBJ2-2, with unresolved D. CDR1 is SGDLS and CDR2 is YYNGEE in the germline V gene. Trimming stripped 0 bases from V and 1 base from J, with 10 bases between. The CDR3 is made up of 16 amino acids. For the CDR3, the DNA is TGTGCCAGCAGCGTAGTCTCGCTCCGGAACACCGGGGAGCTGTTTTTT. This sequence encodes CASSVVSLRNTGELFF. The full variable domain, with the rest looked up from reference TRBV9 and TRBJ2-2, is DSGVTQTPKHLITATGQRVTLRCSPRSGDLSVYWYQQSLDQGLQFLIQYYNGEERAKGNILERFSAQQFPDLHSELNLSSLELGDSALYFCASSVVSLRNTGELFFGEGSRLTVL.

The chain couples TRBV7-9 to TRBJ2-7; TRBD1 is a possible D gene (5 bases). The CDR3 has 13 residues. Per germline, CDR1 SEHNR and CDR2 FQNEAQ (reference sequence). Trimming shortened V by 6 bases and J by 3 bases, and 12 bases separated the two germline ends. DNA for the CDR3: TGTGCCAGCAGACCCCCGACAGTCTACGAGCAGTACTTC. Translating gives CASRPPTVYEQYF.

As concerns this clone: The sample carries other DNA sequences with the same CDR3. The CDR3 DNA is TGTGCCAGCAGCGTGGACTTCACAGATACGCAGTATTTT. As protein: CASSVDFTDTQYF. The J gene is TRBJ2-3, the V gene TRBV9, with D perhaps TRBD2 (5 bases). The CDR3 is 13 residues long. The ends were cut back, 2 bases at V and 2 bases at J, with 6 bases in the middle. Germline CDR1 reads SGDLS; CDR2 reads YYNGEE.

V is TRBV6-1 and J is TRBJ2-1; perhaps TRBD2 as D (5 bases). This CDR3 has 16 amino acids. The V and J ends lost 2 bases and 4 bases respectively, with 15 bases between them. CDR1 and CDR2 from the germline V gene are MNHNS and SASEGT. CDR3 sequence (DNA): TGTGCCAGCAGTGAACCGGGCAGCGGAGGTTACAATGAGCAGTTCTTC. This translates into CASSEPGSGGYNEQFF.

The rearrangement joins TRBV28 to TRBJ2-3; D uncertain. Between the trimmed V and J ends, which lost 6 bases and 9 bases, there was a span of 13 bases. This CDR3 is built from 12 residues. Germline V gene data show CDR1 as MDHEN and CDR2 as SYDVKM. The CDR3 sequence: CASSLPSGTQYF. CDR3 in DNA: TGTGCCAGCAGCCTACCGTCCGGCACGCAGTATTTT.

This clone came up a few times. The genes are TRBV7-3 and TRBJ1-2; possible D gene TRBD1, 5 bases. V lost 0 bases, J lost 6 bases, and 11 bases lay in between. The CDR3 runs to 14 residues. CDR1 is SGHTA and CDR2 is FQGTGA in the germline V gene. The CDR3 loop reads CASSLTGEGNGYTF. The CDR3 DNA is TGTGCCAGCAGCTTAACAGGGGAGGGCAATGGCTACACCTTC.

The gene calls are TRBV7-2 and TRBJ2-1; 11 nucleotides match TRBD2. After removal of 5 bases from V and 6 bases from J, the junction contained 12 bases not matched to a gene. This CDR3 has 17 amino acids. The germline CDR1 and CDR2 sequences are SGHTA and FQGNSA. DNA for the CDR3: TGTGCCAGCAGCCCCCAGGGTAGCGGGAGGGCGCGCAATGAGCAGTTCTTC. Its protein product is CASSPQGSGRARNEQFF. The variable domain in full, completed from reference TRBV7-2 and TRBJ2-1, reads GAGVSQSPSNKVTEKGKDVELRCDPISGHTALYWYRQSLGQGLEFLIYFQGNSAPDKSGLPSDRFSAERTGGSVSTLTIQRTQQEDSAVYLCASSPQGSGRARNEQFFGPGTRLTVL.

The genes are TRBV5-4 and TRBJ2-3; D is unclear. The germline V gene has CDR1 SGHNT and CDR2 YYREEE (reference sequence). The CDR3 covers 16 residues. Trimming removed 0 bases from V and 0 bases from J, with 11 bases in between. The CDR3 nucleotides read TGTGCCAGCAGCTTGGTCGGCAGTTTGAGCACAGATACGCAGTATTTT. Residues: CASSLVGSLSTDTQYF.

The chain couples TRBV6-6 to TRBJ2-7; D may be TRBD1 or TRBD2 (5 bases each). This CDR3 is 15 amino acids long. CDR1 MNHNY and CDR2 SVGAGI come from the germline V gene (reference sequence). The ends were cut back, 2 bases at V and 2 bases at J, with 13 bases in the middle. CDR3 nucleotides: TGTGCCAGCAGTTACGTCCCCGGGGACCCCTACGAGCAGTACTTC. Translation gives CASSYVPGDPYEQYF.

The rearrangement uses TRBV27 and TRBJ2-1, with D unclear. The V end lost 4 bases, the J end lost 10 bases, and 11 bases lay between the germline ends. In germline, CDR1 is MNHEY, CDR2 SMNVEV (reference sequence). The CDR3 contains 12 residues. DNA for the CDR3: TGTGCCAGCAGTTCCCTACGACGGGAGCAGTTCTTC. Amino acids: CASSSLRREQFF.

Concerning this clone itself: Different DNA sequences within this sample yield the same CDR3. V is TRBV5-5 and J is TRBJ2-7; D unresolved. V was cut by 0 bases and J by 7 bases, with 8 bases left in between. CDR1 and CDR2 from the germline V gene are SGHKS and YYEKEE (reference sequence). The CDR3 is 12 residues long. The CDR3 spells CASSLEVGEQYF. CDR3 sequence (DNA): TGTGCCAGCAGCTTGGAGGTGGGGGAGCAGTACTTC.

This clone appeared a single time. The V gene is TRBV7-2, the J gene TRBJ2-5; D might be TRBD1 or TRBD2, each matching 5 bases. In germline, CDR1 is SGHTA, CDR2 FQGNSA. This CDR3 has 14 residues. V was clipped by 5 bases and J by 5 bases, with 15 bases between them. The CDR3 here is CASSAAGWGETQYF. The CDR3 DNA reads as TGTGCCAGCAGCGCCGCCGGATGGGGGGAGACCCAGTACTTC.

The gene calls are TRBV30 and TRBJ1-3; tentatively, D is TRBD1 (5 bases). V was shortened by 2 bases and J by 5 bases, with 22 bases between the two germline ends. The CDR3 is made up of 17 amino acids. From germline, CDR1 is GTSNPN and CDR2 SVGIG (reference sequence). CDR3: CAWSLSRDPGGRNTIYF. The CDR3 nucleotides are TGTGCCTGGAGTCTATCCAGGGACCCCGGAGGGCGAAACACCATATATTTT.

The rearrangement joins TRBV28 to TRBJ2-4, with D perhaps being TRBD1 or TRBD2 (5 bases each). The length of the CDR3 is 19 residues. V was shortened by 1 base and J by 0 bases, with 19 bases between the two germline ends. The V gene's germline CDR1 is MDHEN and CDR2 SYDVKM. The CDR3 here is CASSLSPAGRQIAKNIQYF. Here the CDR3 DNA reads TGTGCCAGCAGTTTATCCCCCGCGGGCCGACAGATAGCCAAAAACATTCAGTACTTC.

This chain links TRBV28 with TRBJ2-7, with D uncertain. Germline-derived CDR1 and CDR2 are MDHEN and SYDVKM. The germline V and J ends were trimmed by 5 bases and 5 bases, with 13 bases remaining between them. This CDR3 contains 13 residues. CDR3 loop: CASSPPSIHEQYF. The CDR3 DNA reads as TGTGCCAGCAGTCCCCCGAGCATCCACGAGCAGTACTTC.

The rearrangement links TRBV18 to TRBJ1-1; D unclear. The V end was cut by 3 bases, the J end by 7 bases, with 12 bases between. The germline CDR1 and CDR2 sequences are KGHSH and LQKENI. This CDR3 contains 13 residues. CDR3 amino acids: CASSPRSGNEAFF. As DNA, the CDR3 is TGTGCCAGCTCACCGCGATCGGGAAATGAAGCTTTCTTT.

This chain links TRBV2 with TRBJ2-7; D call uncertain. The CDR3 is made up of 14 amino acids. V shed 8 bases and J shed 0 bases, with 14 bases lying between them. In germline, CDR1 is SNHLY, CDR2 FYNNEI. The CDR3 sequence: CASANVGSSYEQYF. CDR3 bases: TGTGCCAGCGCAAACGTGGGCAGCTCCTACGAGCAGTACTTC.

The chain is built from TRBV5-1 and TRBJ2-4, with unresolved D. Trimming cost V 2 bases and J 5 bases, with 11 bases left between them. The CDR3 loop spans 14 amino acids. Germline V gives CDR1 SGHRS, CDR2 YFSETQ. The CDR3 DNA follows: TGCGCCAGCAGCTTCGGGCGAGACGAAAACATTCAGTACTTC. Protein sequence: CASSFGRDENIQYF. The entire variable domain, with the rest obtained from reference TRBV5-1 and TRBJ2-4, is as follows: KAGVTQTPRYLIKTRGQQVTLSCSPISGHRSVSWYQQTPGQGLQFLFEYFSETQRNKGNFPGRFSGRQFSNSRSEMNVSTLELGDSALYLCASSFGRDENIQYFGAGTRLSVL.

This chain uses TRBV7-2 with TRBJ2-6, with TRBD1 matching over 7 bases. The CDR3 runs to 16 residues. After removal of 6 bases from V and 0 bases from J, the junction contained 5 bases not matched to a gene. The germline gives CDR1 SGHTA, CDR2 FQGNSA. CDR3 in amino acids: CASSRDSFSGANVLTF. CDR3 sequence (DNA): TGTGCCAGCAGTCGGGACAGCTTCTCTGGGGCCAACGTCCTGACTTTC.

The chain employs TRBV6-6 and TRBJ2-7, with TRBD1 matching over 8 bases. Germline V gene sequence: CDR1 MNHNY, CDR2 SVGAGI (reference sequence). The V gene end was trimmed by 4 bases and the J gene end by 2 bases; junction bases not matched to a gene: 4. The CDR3 is 14 residues long. CDR3 residues: CASSSTGGPYEQYF. The DNA of the CDR3 is TGTGCCAGCAGTTCTACAGGGGGGCCCTACGAGCAGTACTTC.

This chain uses TRBV6-6 with TRBJ1-1; D may be TRBD1 (5 bases). V was cut by 7 bases and J by 1 base, with 10 bases left in between. The CDR3 is 13 amino acids. Germline loops: CDR1 MNHNY, CDR2 SVGAGI (reference sequence). In DNA, the CDR3 is TGTGCCAGCATGGACACCGGGAACACTGAAGCTTTCTTT. Translated, it gives CASMDTGNTEAFF.